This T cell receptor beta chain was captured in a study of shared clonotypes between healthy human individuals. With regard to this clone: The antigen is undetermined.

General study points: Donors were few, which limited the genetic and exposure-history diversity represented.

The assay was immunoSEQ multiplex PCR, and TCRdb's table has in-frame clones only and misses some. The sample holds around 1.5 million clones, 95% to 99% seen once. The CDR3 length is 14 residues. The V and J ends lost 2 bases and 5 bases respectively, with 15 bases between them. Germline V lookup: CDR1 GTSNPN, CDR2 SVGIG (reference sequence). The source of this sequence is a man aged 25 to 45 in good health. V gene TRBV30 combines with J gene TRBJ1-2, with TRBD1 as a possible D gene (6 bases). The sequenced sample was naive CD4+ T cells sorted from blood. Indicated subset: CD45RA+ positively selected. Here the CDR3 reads CAWSLRTASYGYTF. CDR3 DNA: TGTGCCTGGAGTCTTCGGACAGCAAGTTATGGCTACACCTTC.